The clone carrying this T cell receptor (beta chain) was observed at least ten times. Its antigen is currently unknown. At one of its ends the junction is not consistent with the germline gene, which may arise from a read error. The entry originates in a study of blood T cells in healthy people across ages. Whole-study findings and limits: While age rose, TCR beta diversity per million T cells dropped in a roughly linear way.

Primed by a sample-barcoded 5' primer and a J-beta primer mix, a second PCR proceeded for 7 to 11 cycles. Each cDNA molecule, via a template-switch adaptor with 12 random nucleotides, was tagged. MiXCR was run by TCRdb on the 5' RACE reads, yielding one entry per CDR3 protein. This table holds approximately 810,000 distinct CDR3 sequences, 29% found once. There are 16 residues in the CDR3. CDR1 is LGHNA and CDR2 is YSLEER in the germline V gene. The sequence derives from a woman of 80 years or more in good health. The sequenced sample was blood. V gene TRBV4-3 combines with J gene TRBJ2-1; 9 bases line up with TRBD2. Here the CDR3 reads CASSPNLGTSYDEQFF. CDR3 DNA: TGCGCCAGCAGCCCGAACCTCGGGACTAGCTACGATGAGCAGTTCTTC.